The T cell receptor beta chain described here comes from a study of blood T cell repertoires in COVID-19. This table comes from immunoSEQ multiplex PCR, and its TCRdb copy is limited to in-frame clones, with some not included. Here the sample spans 250,000 to 350,000 clones, 88% being singletons. Sequencing used peripheral blood. The source of this sequence is a woman under 40 who had recovered from COVID-19.

The CDR3 spells CASSLRGRGGYTEAFF. CDR3 nucleotides: TGTGCCAGCAGCTTACGAGGACGTGGGGGGTACACTGAAGCTTTCTTT. The V and J genes are TRBV11-2 and TRBJ1-1; the D gene is possibly TRBD1 (5 bases). The V end lost 2 bases, the J end lost 3 bases, and 16 bases lay between the germline ends. Per the germline V gene, CDR1 is SGHAT and CDR2 is FQNNGV. This CDR3 comprises 16 residues.